This passage covers 25 T cell receptor beta chains from one sample sequenced in a study of Graves' ophthalmopathy and Graves' hyperthyroidism. The sequenced template was RNA, covering the TCR beta CDR3 region. The first round was an RT-PCR with HTBI primers, and the second round was a multiplex PCR. In TCRdb, the multiplex PCR reads were re-called with MiXCR into one record per CDR3 protein. The sample shows 300,000 to 400,000 distinct CDR3 sequences, 15% to 20% of them seen only once. Sequencing was carried out using peripheral blood. Every receptor here comes from an adult man with Graves' ophthalmopathy.

This clonotype was observed at least ten times. V gene TRBV6-5 combines with J gene TRBJ2-7, with TRBD1 matching over 10 bases. J lost 0 bases, V lost 6 bases, and 5 bases had no gene match. CDR1 is MNHEY and CDR2 is SVGAGI in the germline V gene. The length of the CDR3 is 15 residues. The CDR3 bases are TGTGCCAGCAGACTCTGGACAGGGGGCTCCTACGAGCAGTACTTC. It encodes CASRLWTGGSYEQYF.

This clonotype was seen many times. V usage is TRBV19 and J usage is TRBJ1-2, with D possibly being TRBD1 (5 bases). V lost 8 bases to trimming and J lost 5 bases, with 9 bases between them. Germline V lookup: CDR1 LNHDA, CDR2 SQIVND (reference sequence). The CDR3 spans 11 residues. The DNA of the CDR3 is TGTGCCAGTGTCACAGGATATGGCTACACCTTC. This codes for CASVTGYGYTF.

The chain couples TRBV2 to TRBJ2-7; 11 bases line up with TRBD2. The CDR3 has 14 residues. Germline values: CDR1 SNHLY, CDR2 FYNNEI. V was clipped by 5 bases and J by 7 bases; unmatched bases: 7. The CDR3 sequence: CASSNSGRAGEQYF. The CDR3 DNA sequence: TGTGCCAGCAGTAATAGCGGGAGGGCAGGGGAGCAGTACTTC.

This clonotype has ten or more counts. The V and J genes are TRBV29-1 and TRBJ1-1, with D perhaps matching TRBD1 (5 bases). CDR1 SQVTM and CDR2 ANQGSEA come from the germline V gene. This CDR3 is 15 amino acids long. The V and J ends lost 4 bases and 0 bases respectively, with 15 bases between them. The CDR3: CSVVVRAGMNTEAFF. DNA for the CDR3: TGCAGCGTTGTGGTCCGGGCAGGGATGAACACTGAAGCTTTCTTT.

This clonotype was recorded at least ten times. This chain uses TRBV12-5 with TRBJ2-2; D is perhaps TRBD1 (6 bases). Germline CDR1 and CDR2: LGHNT and FRNRAP. Trimming stripped 5 bases from V and 4 bases from J, with 17 bases between. The CDR3 loop spans 16 amino acids. The CDR3 bases are TGTGCTAGTGGTCTAGGGTCAGGGGCTGGCACCGGGGAGCTGTTTTTT. The encoded protein is CASGLGSGAGTGELFF. Drawing the rest from reference TRBV12-5 and TRBJ2-2, the complete variable domain is DARVTQTPRHKVTEMGQEVTMRCQPILGHNTVFWYRQTMMQGLELLAYFRNRAPLDDSGMPKDRFSAEMPDATLATLKIQPSEPRDSAVYFCASGLGSGAGTGELFFGEGSRLTVL.

Ten or more counts support this clonotype. Sequence at one end of the junction differs from germline and may be a read error. V is TRBV4-2 and J is TRBJ2-7; D ambiguous. Germline lookup yields CDR1 LGHNA and CDR2 YNFKEQ. CDR3 length equals 12 residues. CDR3 DNA sequence: TGTGCCAGCAGCCAAGATGGCCGAAATCCCCACTTC. Its translation is CASSQDGRNPHF.

This clonotype was counted at least ten times. The V and J genes are TRBV4-1 and TRBJ1-6, with D possibly matching TRBD1 (6 bases). The CDR3 is 16 amino acids. Germline-derived CDR1 and CDR2 are MGHRA and YSYEKL. Trimming removed 3 bases at V and 8 bases at J, with 17 bases between. CDR3 residues: CASSHTDSQVYSPLHF. The DNA of the CDR3 is TGCGCCAGCAGCCACACGGACAGTCAGGTGTATTCACCCCTCCACTTT.

This clonotype was seen at least ten times. The J gene is TRBJ2-4, the V gene TRBV2, with 10 nucleotides matching TRBD2. CDR1 SNHLY and CDR2 FYNNEI come from the germline V gene. The CDR3 has 12 amino acids. V was pared by 6 bases and J by 11 bases, with 4 bases of the junction left unmatched. CDR3 protein: CASRLTSGFQYF. The CDR3 DNA sequence: TGTGCCAGCAGGCTGACTAGCGGGTTTCAGTACTTC.

This clonotype was picked up many times. This chain joins TRBV4-2 and TRBJ2-5; 9 nucleotides align to TRBD2. The CDR3 loop spans 16 amino acids. Germline V gene lookup returns CDR1 LGHNA and CDR2 YNFKEQ. The junction had 12 bases not matched to a gene; V was cut back by 3 bases and J by 7 bases. The CDR3 reads CASSHPSGGSYGTQYF. The CDR3 DNA reads TGTGCCAGCAGCCATCCCAGCGGGGGGTCCTACGGGACCCAGTACTTC.

This clonotype was found many times. The chain is built from TRBV30 and TRBJ2-2, with D unclear. Trimming cost V 4 bases and J 1 base, with 7 bases left between them. The CDR3 is 13 residues long. From germline, CDR1 is GTSNPN and CDR2 SVGIG (reference sequence). The CDR3 loop is CAWIQWNTGELFF. CDR3 coding DNA: TGTGCCTGGATACAATGGAACACCGGGGAGCTGTTTTTT.

A word on this clonotype: Possible read error: a much larger clone is one base away. This chain uses TRBV7-2 with TRBJ2-7, with TRBD2 identical over 11 bases. The V segment lost 4 bases and the J segment 8 bases; nucleotides outside the gene matches: 10. The CDR3 has 15 residues. From germline, CDR1 is SGHTA and CDR2 FQGNSA. CDR3 loop: CASSSIIAGGRKQYF. The CDR3 nucleotides read TGTGCCAGCAGCTCAATCATAGCGGGGGGGCGGAAGCAGTACTTC.

This clonotype was found many times. DNA for the CDR3: TGCAGCGTTCGGGCTGGGGGGAACACTGAAGCTTTCTTT. Translation: CSVRAGGNTEAFF. The chain carries TRBV29-1 and TRBJ1-1; D is possibly TRBD1 (5 bases). This CDR3 is built from 13 residues. V lost 5 bases to trimming and J lost 1 base, with 11 bases between them. Germline V gives CDR1 SQVTM, CDR2 ANQGSEA. Full variable domain (outside the CDR3, taken from reference TRBV29-1 and TRBJ1-1): SAVISQKPSRDICQRGTSLTIQCQVDSQVTMMFWYRQQPGQSLTLIATANQGSEATYESGFVIDKFPISRPNLTFSTLTVSNMSPEDSSIYLCSVRAGGNTEAFFGQGTRLTVV.

This clonotype appeared many times. The chain has TRBV12-3 or TRBV12-4 and TRBJ2-3; D not certain. This CDR3 is 12 amino acids long. Between the trimmed V and J ends, which lost 6 bases and 4 bases, there was a span of 8 bases. CDR3 loop: CASSRLSDTQYF. The CDR3 region has the DNA TGTGCCAGCAGCCGTCTTTCAGATACGCAGTATTTT.

The table lists this clonotype with many counts. This rearrangement joins TRBV6-2 or TRBV6-3 to TRBJ2-7, with 7 bases fitting TRBD1. This CDR3 has 11 residues. J was trimmed by 7 bases and V by 5 bases; bases with no gene match: 2. The germline V gene has CDR1 MNHEY and CDR2 SVGEGT. The DNA of the CDR3 is TGTGCCAGCAGTAGACAGGGTGAGCAGTACTTC. It yields the protein CASSRQGEQYF.

A note on this clonotype: A clone one base away is much larger, so this may be a read error. This sequence joins TRBV6-5 and TRBJ2-7, with TRBD2 identical over 9 bases. CDR3 length: 16 residues. Germline CDR1 and CDR2: MNHEY and SVGAGI. The CDR3 region is CACSYPVTSGPYEQYF. CDR3 DNA: TGTGCCTGCAGTTACCCCGTGACTAGCGGACCATACGAGCAGTACTTC.

This clonotype was seen ten or more times. V is TRBV19 and J is TRBJ2-7, with a possible D match to TRBD2 (5 bases). There are 12 residues in the CDR3. Germline CDR1 reads LNHDA; CDR2 reads SQIVND (reference sequence). V was cut by 3 bases and J by 5 bases, with 8 bases left in between. The CDR3 loop reads CASSMEVHEQYF. In nucleotides, the CDR3 is TGTGCCAGTAGTATGGAGGTCCACGAGCAGTACTTC.

This clonotype was recorded many times. The chain carries TRBV20-1 and TRBJ2-5; TRBD2 agrees at 11 bases. V was pared by 1 base and J by 4 bases, with 2 bases of the junction left unmatched. The CDR3 consists of 14 residues. Germline CDR1 DFQATT, CDR2 SNEGSKA (reference sequence). CDR3 sequence reads: CSARGSGRAETQYF. DNA of the CDR3: TGCAGTGCTAGAGGTAGCGGGAGGGCAGAGACCCAGTACTTC.

This clonotype was counted many times. The V and J genes are TRBV20-1 and TRBJ2-7; no clear D. CDR1 and CDR2 from the germline V gene are DFQATT and SNEGSKA (reference sequence). The CDR3 spans 14 residues. V was clipped by 0 bases and J by 0 bases, with 9 bases between them. This chain's CDR3 is CSARDGLLSYEQYF. CDR3 sequence (DNA): TGCAGTGCTAGAGATGGGCTTCTCTCCTACGAGCAGTACTTC.

This clonotype was seen ten or more times. This chain connects TRBV6-2 or TRBV6-3 to TRBJ2-5; D is uncertain. This CDR3 is 14 amino acids long. V lost 0 bases, J lost 6 bases, and 11 bases lay in between. Germline CDR1 is MNHEY and CDR2 is SVGEGT. CDR3 in DNA: TGTGCCAGCAGTTACTCTGCCGGGCGGAAGACCCAGTACTTC. This encodes CASSYSAGRKTQYF.

This clonotype was seen many times. This chain joins TRBV12-3 or TRBV12-4 and TRBJ1-6; 7 bases line up with TRBD1. V dropped 4 bases and J dropped 10; count of bases not matched to a gene: 4. This CDR3 has 13 residues. CDR3 protein: CASSSGTASPLHF. CDR3 DNA: TGTGCCAGCAGTTCCGGGACAGCATCACCCCTCCACTTT.

This clonotype was seen at least ten times. The J gene is TRBJ2-6, the V gene TRBV20-1; 7 positions agree with TRBD2. In germline, CDR1 is DFQATT, CDR2 SNEGSKA (reference sequence). Trimming cost V 3 bases and J 1 base; bases outside gene matches: 9. This CDR3 region has 17 residues. The CDR3 spells CSARGGAGRSGANVLTF. Written as DNA, the CDR3 is TGCAGTGCTAGGGGAGGAGCGGGGAGGTCTGGGGCCAACGTCCTGACTTTC.

This clonotype occurred many times. The gene calls are TRBV10-1 and TRBJ2-7; D possibly corresponds to TRBD2 (5 bases). V lost 2 bases to trimming and J lost 7 bases, with 18 bases between them. In germline, CDR1 is WNHNN, CDR2 SYGVQD (reference sequence). The CDR3 loop spans 15 amino acids. In nucleotides, the CDR3 is TGCGCCAGCAGTGAGAAGGCTAGCTTTTCGATTGAGCAGTACTTC. This gives the protein CASSEKASFSIEQYF.

This clonotype was detected many times. The rearrangement joins TRBV20-1 to TRBJ2-7; D gene unclear. Germline loops: CDR1 DFQATT, CDR2 SNEGSKA (reference sequence). The CDR3 spans 13 residues. With 3 bases removed from V and 4 bases from J, the gap between germline ends came to 13 bases. The CDR3 bases are TGCAGTGCTAGGTCCGGGTTTTCATACGAGCAGTACTTC. Its translation: CSARSGFSYEQYF.

This clonotype came up many times. This chain links TRBV10-1 with TRBJ1-1; D call uncertain. Germline V gene lookup returns CDR1 WNHNN and CDR2 SYGVQD (reference sequence). This CDR3 has 14 amino acids. V was cut by 2 bases and J by 1 base, with 8 bases left in between. CDR3: CASSEVQSNTEAFF. DNA of the CDR3: TGCGCCAGCAGTGAGGTCCAGTCGAACACTGAAGCTTTCTTT.

This clonotype was observed many times. The V and J genes are TRBV12-3 or TRBV12-4 and TRBJ1-6; 8 positions agree with TRBD1. The CDR3 consists of 14 residues. Trimming removed 6 bases from V and 7 bases from J; junction bases left unmatched: 5. The CDR3 spells CASSPGTGNSPLHF. The CDR3 DNA reads TGTGCCAGCAGCCCCGGGACAGGAAATTCACCCCTCCACTTT.